Listed below are T cell receptor beta chains from one sample, sequenced in a study of cytomegalovirus exposure and HLA in healthy donors. Clones were read by immunoSEQ multiplex PCR, and TCRdb kept only the in-frame ones, dropping some. The sample has 150,000 to 200,000 clones, roughly 80% seen once. Sequences were obtained from PBMCs. The receptors shown here come from a male donor in good health and CMV-seropositive. Both conserved end residues are part of each CDR3. A D gene is named only where the DNA matches it firmly. Only part of the rows carry a size: once, few, many, or a class if the clone is expanded.

v_gene: TRBV7-2; d_gene: -; abundance: -; j_gene: TRBJ2-3; CDR3nt: TGTGCCAGCAGCTTAGCTTGGGAGTCTAGCTTCCCCCACTCGTTTACAGATACGCAGTATTTT; CDR3aa: CASSLAWESSFPHSFTDTQYF
v_gene: TRBV19; d_gene: TRBD2; abundance: few; j_gene: TRBJ2-5; CDR3nt: TGTGCCAGTAGTCCTACTAGACTAGCGGGAGAGTCGTCCCCCCAGTACTTC; CDR3aa: CASSPTRLAGESSPQYF
v_gene: TRBV10-2; d_gene: TRBD1; abundance: -; j_gene: TRBJ2-7; CDR3nt: TGCGCCAGCAAACCGGGACAGGGATCCTACGAGCAGTACTTC; CDR3aa: CASKPGQGSYEQYF
v_gene: TRBV29-1; d_gene: -; abundance: -; j_gene: TRBJ1-3; CDR3nt: TGCAGCGTGGGACATTCCCCTGGAAACACCATATATTTT; CDR3aa: CSVGHSPGNTIYF
v_gene: TRBV5-1; d_gene: TRBD2; abundance: -; j_gene: TRBJ2-7; CDR3nt: TGCGCCAGCAGCTTGGGACTAGCGGTCTACGAGCAGTACTTC; CDR3aa: CASSLGLAVYEQYF
v_gene: TRBV7-9; d_gene: -; abundance: -; j_gene: TRBJ2-7; CDR3nt: TGTGCCAGCAGCTTATCCCGGGATACCTACGAGCAGTACTTC; CDR3aa: CASSLSRDTYEQYF
v_gene: TRBV19; d_gene: TRBD2; abundance: -; j_gene: TRBJ2-3; CDR3nt: TGTGCCAGTAGTATAGGGGCTAGCGGGGGGGCAGATACGCAGTATTTT; CDR3aa: CASSIGASGGADTQYF
v_gene: TRBV7-2; d_gene: -; abundance: -; j_gene: TRBJ1-2; CDR3nt: TGTGCCAGCAGTTTACAAGCGGGCAGGGACTATGGCTACACCTTC; CDR3aa: CASSLQAGRDYGYTF
v_gene: TRBV6-5; d_gene: TRBD1; abundance: -; j_gene: TRBJ1-2; CDR3nt: TGTGCCAGCAGTTACGTCCAGGGGGGCTATGGCTACACCTTC; CDR3aa: CASSYVQGGYGYTF
v_gene: TRBV7-2; d_gene: -; abundance: -; j_gene: TRBJ1-6; CDR3nt: TGTGCCAGCAGCCTAGCACCCGCTCACCTCTTGAGCTCCTATAATTCACCCCTCCACTTT; CDR3aa: CASSLAPAHLLSSYNSPLHF
v_gene: TRBV6-5; d_gene: TRBD2; abundance: few; j_gene: TRBJ2-2; CDR3nt: TGTGCCAGCAGTGGGAGGGGTGACACCGGGGAGCTGTTTTTT; CDR3aa: CASSGRGDTGELFF
v_gene: TRBV18; d_gene: TRBD1; abundance: -; j_gene: TRBJ2-3; CDR3nt: TGTGCCAGCTCACCGCTGGGACAGGGGGTCACAGATACGCAGTATTTT; CDR3aa: CASSPLGQGVTDTQYF
v_gene: TRBV30; d_gene: -; abundance: few; j_gene: TRBJ1-4; CDR3nt: TGTGCCTGGAGTGTACGCGGGACGGGTAATGAAAAACTGTTTTTT; CDR3aa: CAWSVRGTGNEKLFF
v_gene: TRBV30; d_gene: -; abundance: -; j_gene: TRBJ2-4; CDR3nt: TGTGCCTGGAGTTTAGCGGCCAAAAACAGTCAGTACTTC; CDR3aa: CAWSLAAKNSQYF
v_gene: TRBV7-2; d_gene: -; abundance: -; j_gene: TRBJ1-5; CDR3nt: TGTGCCAGCAGCTTTGACAGAAGCAATCAGCCCCAGCATTTT; CDR3aa: CASSFDRSNQPQHF
v_gene: TRBV10-3; d_gene: -; abundance: -; j_gene: TRBJ2-7; CDR3nt: TGTGCCATCCTGGAGAGCTACGAGCAGTACTTC; CDR3aa: CAILESYEQYF
v_gene: TRBV7-9; d_gene: TRBD1; abundance: -; j_gene: TRBJ2-3; CDR3nt: TGTGCCAGCAGCTATCTGACAGGGGCTAGCACAGATACGCAGTATTTT; CDR3aa: CASSYLTGASTDTQYF
v_gene: TRBV6-6; d_gene: TRBD1; abundance: -; j_gene: TRBJ1-1; CDR3nt: TGTGCCAGCAGTTGGGGGACAGCCCGGGGAGCTTTCTTT; CDR3aa: CASSWGTARGAFF
v_gene: TRBV19; d_gene: -; abundance: -; j_gene: TRBJ2-7; CDR3nt: TGTGCCAGTAGTATGTGGGGACTCCCCTACGAGCAGTACTTC; CDR3aa: CASSMWGLPYEQYF
v_gene: TRBV6-5; d_gene: -; abundance: -; j_gene: TRBJ1-6; CDR3nt: TGTGCCAGCAGTCGGAGCTCCTATAATTCACCCCTCCACTTT; CDR3aa: CASSRSSYNSPLHF
v_gene: TRBV28; d_gene: TRBD1; abundance: once; j_gene: TRBJ1-4; CDR3nt: TGTGCCAGCAGTTGGAGGGGGCTTGGGGAAAAACTGTTTTTT; CDR3aa: CASSWRGLGEKLFF
v_gene: TRBV6-1; d_gene: TRBD1; abundance: -; j_gene: TRBJ1-2; CDR3nt: TGTGCCAGCAGTGATGCCCACAGGGGAGACTATGGCTACACCTTC; CDR3aa: CASSDAHRGDYGYTF
v_gene: TRBV7-9; d_gene: -; abundance: -; j_gene: TRBJ1-3; CDR3nt: TGTGCCAGCAGCTTAGTTTCGGGTGCAAACACCATATATTTT; CDR3aa: CASSLVSGANTIYF
v_gene: TRBV2; d_gene: TRBD2; abundance: -; j_gene: TRBJ2-1; CDR3nt: TGTGCCAGCAGCCCGGAAGCTAGCGGGTACTACAATGAGCAGTTCTTC; CDR3aa: CASSPEASGYYNEQFF
v_gene: TRBV10-2; d_gene: TRBD1; abundance: -; j_gene: TRBJ1-3; CDR3nt: TGCGCCAGCACCAAGGACAGGGGTGTTGGAAACACCATATATTTT; CDR3aa: CASTKDRGVGNTIYF
v_gene: TRBV6-5; d_gene: -; abundance: -; j_gene: TRBJ2-7; CDR3nt: TGTGCCAGCAGTTACGGGGGCGACTACGAGCAGTACTTC; CDR3aa: CASSYGGDYEQYF
v_gene: TRBV30; d_gene: TRBD1; abundance: -; j_gene: TRBJ2-5; CDR3nt: TGTGCCTGGAGTGCACTGACAGGGGTGTGGGAGACCCAGTACTTC; CDR3aa: CAWSALTGVWETQYF
v_gene: TRBV25-1; d_gene: TRBD2; abundance: -; j_gene: TRBJ2-1; CDR3nt: TGTGCCAGCAGTGGACGACTAGCTGGGGCCAGCTCCTACAATGAGCAGTTCTTC; CDR3aa: CASSGRLAGASSYNEQFF
v_gene: TRBV9; d_gene: -; abundance: -; j_gene: TRBJ2-2; CDR3nt: TGTGCCAGCAGCGTAGTGAGTAGGGCAGGGGACACCGGGGAGCTGTTTTTT; CDR3aa: CASSVVSRAGDTGELFF
v_gene: TRBV18; d_gene: TRBD1; abundance: -; j_gene: TRBJ1-1; CDR3nt: TGTGCCAGCTCACCTTCGCAGGGGGGGAACACTGAAGCTTTCTTT; CDR3aa: CASSPSQGGNTEAFF
v_gene: TRBV7-2; d_gene: -; abundance: -; j_gene: TRBJ1-1; CDR3nt: TGTGCCAGCAGCTCTTGGGGGGGCACTGAAGCTTTCTTT; CDR3aa: CASSSWGGTEAFF